This TCR beta chain was captured by sequencing in a study of post-analysis software for immune sequencing data. Study outcomes and limitations: Four to six TRBV segments were more frequent in patients than controls; TRBV5-6, TRBV5-1 and TRBV20-1 belonged to this group.

Sequencing libraries made from TCR beta cDNA carried unique molecular identifiers. TCRdb processed the PCR reads anew with MiXCR; each CDR3 protein has one entry. The repertoire holds around 400,000 distinct CDR3 sequences, with around a third as singletons. Trimming took 3 bases from V and 4 from J; bases not matched to a gene: 8. Germline CDR1 is MGHRA and CDR2 is YSYEKL. The CDR3 contains 16 residues. This clonotype was detected a few times. Its antigen is unidentified. This TCR was sampled from a girl aged 10 to 17 with multiple sclerosis. The rearrangement uses TRBV4-1 and TRBJ2-7; 11 bases map to TRBD1. The sequenced sample was blood. CDR3 DNA: TGCGCCAGCAGCCAGGTATCCGGGACAGGGGGGTACGAGCAGTACTTC. Translating gives CASSQVSGTGGYEQYF.